Presented here are 28 T cell receptor beta chains from one specimen sequenced in a study of control samples from healthy donors and cancer patients. Assay used: immunoSEQ multiplex PCR; TCRdb lists only in-frame clones, some missing. The sample records around 160,000 clones, under 95% being singletons. Sequenced sample: blood. The receptor source for this set is a young man in good health.

V gene TRBV19 combines with J gene TRBJ2-7; the match to TRBD1 covers 8 bases. With V trimmed by 5 bases and J by 0 bases, 6 bases remained unmatched. The V gene's germline CDR1 is LNHDA and CDR2 SQIVND (reference sequence). The CDR3 length is 15 residues. CDR3 protein: CASSRGQGYSYEQYF. In DNA form, the CDR3 reads TGTGCCAGTAGTCGAGGACAGGGATACTCCTACGAGCAGTACTTC.

This clone was recorded once. DNA for the CDR3: TGTGCCTGTCGGGGAGGAGCTCCCGGGAATGAAAAACTGTTTTTT. It specifies CACRGGAPGNEKLFF. V usage is TRBV3-1 (or the pseudogene TRBV3-2) and J usage is TRBJ1-4; D is uncertain. This CDR3 is 15 amino acids long. Trimming removed 11 bases from V and 5 bases from J, with 21 bases in between. Germline lookup yields CDR1 LGHDT and CDR2 YNNKEL (reference sequence).

The V gene is TRBV6-2 or TRBV6-3, the J gene TRBJ2-6, with 7 positions matching TRBD1. J lost 8 bases, V lost 5 bases, and 6 bases had no gene match. The CDR3 has 14 residues. Germline V lookup: CDR1 MNHEY, CDR2 SVGEGT. In DNA, the CDR3 is TGTGCCAGCAGTAGGTTACAGGGGACCAACGTCCTGACTTTC. As protein: CASSRLQGTNVLTF.

This clone was seen more than once but under ten times. The chain has TRBV7-9 and TRBJ1-1; a weak D match, TRBD1 (5 bases). This CDR3 has 11 amino acids. Trimming stripped 6 bases from V and 4 bases from J, with 6 bases between. Germline values: CDR1 SEHNR, CDR2 FQNEAQ (reference sequence). In nucleotides, the CDR3 is TGTGCCAGCAGGAGGGGCACTGAAGCTTTCTTT. It encodes CASRRGTEAFF. Based on the CDR3 plus reference TRBV7-9 and TRBJ1-1, the full variable domain is DTGVSQNPRHKITKRGQNVTFRCDPISEHNRLYWYRQTLGQGPEFLTYFQNEAQLEKSRLLSDRFSAERPKGSFSTLEIQRTEQGDSAMYLCASRRGTEAFFGQGTRLTVV.

V is TRBV11-2 and J is TRBJ2-7, with D possibly TRBD2 on 6 matching bases. Germline V CDR1 and CDR2: SGHAT, FQNNGV. The CDR3 is 15 amino acids. V dropped 5 bases and J dropped 0 bases, with 14 bases sitting between them. CDR3 nucleotides: TGTGCCAGCAGCCCAGGCGCGGGGAGCTCCTACGAGCAGTACTTC. It is translated as CASSPGAGSSYEQYF.

Only one count was recorded for this clone. The V call is TRBV19, the J call TRBJ2-7; 8 positions agree with TRBD1. Per the germline V gene, CDR1 is LNHDA and CDR2 is SQIVND (reference sequence). The CDR3 totals 14 residues. V shed 8 bases and J 5 bases; nucleotides not matched to a gene: 11. The CDR3 bases are TGTGCCAGTGCAGGGGGCCCCGGGTCGCACGAGCAGTACTTC. Encoded protein: CASAGGPGSHEQYF.

The gene calls are TRBV27 and TRBJ2-2, with TRBD2 as a possible D gene (7 bases). V shed 7 bases and J shed 6 bases, with 15 bases lying between them. The CDR3 extends over 14 amino acids. Germline CDR1 MNHEY, CDR2 SMNVEV (reference sequence). In DNA, the CDR3 is TGTGCCAGCACCTGGGGGGGCGGGTCCGGGGAGCTGTTTTTT. Its protein product is CASTWGGGSGELFF.

The V call is TRBV28, the J call TRBJ2-7; D is undetermined. V lost 2 bases and J 0 bases, leaving 14 bases between the germline ends. The CDR3 spans 16 residues. Germline V gene data show CDR1 as MDHEN and CDR2 as SYDVKM. The CDR3 DNA follows: TGTGCCAGCAGTTTACTTCCCCCACCGGACTCCTACGAGCAGTACTTC. It codes for CASSLLPPPDSYEQYF.

The chain links TRBV7-9 to TRBJ1-2; maybe TRBD1 (6 bases). The CDR3 runs 11 residues. Per germline, CDR1 SEHNR and CDR2 FQNEAQ (reference sequence). V lost 10 bases to trimming and J lost 9 bases, with 15 bases between them. The CDR3 sequence: CANREGPRYTF. In DNA form, the CDR3 reads TGTGCCAACAGGGAGGGGCCTCGCTACACCTTC. Full variable domain (rest looked up from reference TRBV7-9 and TRBJ1-2): DTGVSQNPRHKITKRGQNVTFRCDPISEHNRLYWYRQTLGQGPEFLTYFQNEAQLEKSRLLSDRFSAERPKGSFSTLEIQRTEQGDSAMYLCANREGPRYTFGSGTRLTVV.

This chain connects TRBV28 to TRBJ1-5; D remains unclear. The germline V gene has CDR1 MDHEN and CDR2 SYDVKM. V was shortened by 9 bases and J by 9 bases, with 21 bases between the two germline ends. CDR3 length equals 14 residues. CDR3 residues: CASIPTVGSSPQHF. CDR3 coding DNA: TGTGCCAGTATACCCACCGTCGGATCTTCGCCCCAGCATTTT. The variable domain in full, completed from reference TRBV28 and TRBJ1-5, reads DVKVTQSSRYLVKRTGEKVFLECVQDMDHENMFWYRQDPGLGLRLIYFSYDVKMKEKGDIPEGYSVSREKKERFSLILESASTNQTSMYLCASIPTVGSSPQHFGDGTRLSIL.

In this sample, this clone turned up once. The genes are TRBV4-1 and TRBJ2-7; no firm D call. The CDR3 contains 14 residues. Deletions cut 3 bases from V and 2 bases from J, with 11 bases between. The germline CDR1 and CDR2 sequences are MGHRA and YSYEKL. DNA for the CDR3: TGCGCCAGCAGCCATCCCGGCCCCACCTACGAGCAGTACTTC. It yields the protein CASSHPGPTYEQYF.

The chain carries TRBV6-1 and TRBJ2-1; TRBD2 matches at 9 bases. V was pared by 3 bases and J by 2 bases, with 14 bases of the junction left unmatched. There are 19 residues in the CDR3. CDR1 and CDR2 (germline): MNHNS, SASEGT. CDR3 coding DNA: TGTGCCAGCAGTGATCCCGCGTATACACTAGCGGGTACCTACAATGAGCAGTTCTTC. Its protein is CASSDPAYTLAGTYNEQFF.

V and J are TRBV19 and TRBJ2-5; D gene uncertain. Germline CDR1 and CDR2: LNHDA and SQIVND (reference sequence). Trimming shortened V by 3 bases and J by 5 bases, and 10 bases separated the two germline ends. The CDR3 totals 13 residues. The CDR3 region is CASSMSQRETQYF. The CDR3 nucleotides read TGTGCCAGTAGTATGTCACAACGGGAGACCCAGTACTTC.

The chain combines TRBV30 with TRBJ1-1, with D possibly TRBD1 on 6 matching bases. The V end lost 1 base, the J end lost 0 bases, and 9 bases lay between the germline ends. CDR3 length equals 14 residues. The germline V gene has CDR1 GTSNPN and CDR2 SVGIG (reference sequence). This chain's CDR3 is CAWSGTGMNTEAFF. CDR3 in DNA: TGTGCCTGGAGTGGAACAGGGATGAACACTGAAGCTTTCTTT.

The chain carries TRBV7-8 and TRBJ2-3, with D perhaps matching TRBD1 or TRBD2 (5 bases each). The length of the CDR3 is 13 residues. Germline CDR1 SGHVS, CDR2 FQNEAQ. V was clipped by 5 bases and J by 5 bases, with 11 bases between them. The CDR3 sequence: CASSVGPRDTQYF. Here the CDR3 DNA reads TGTGCCAGCAGCGTGGGACCCCGAGATACGCAGTATTTT.

The sample holds one count of this clone. The rearrangement joins TRBV24-1 to TRBJ1-6; 7 nucleotides match TRBD1. Germline V gives CDR1 KGHDR, CDR2 SFDVKD. The CDR3 has 14 amino acids. V trimming: 4 bases; J trimming: 10 bases; junction bases outside the gene matches: 6. The CDR3 DNA is TGTGCCACCAGTGAAACAGGGGCTGGATCACCCCTCCACTTT. Residues: CATSETGAGSPLHF.

The V gene is TRBV2, the J gene TRBJ1-2, with D possibly TRBD1 on 6 matching bases. V was clipped by 10 bases and J by 4 bases, with 19 bases between them. This CDR3 contains 14 residues. Germline CDR1 and CDR2: SNHLY and FYNNEI. The CDR3 bases are TGTGCCAAAGGGCCAGGGGAAGGCATCTATGGCTACACCTTC. It codes for CAKGPGEGIYGYTF.

This chain joins TRBV9 and TRBJ2-3, with D possibly matching TRBD1 (5 bases). In germline, CDR1 is SGDLS, CDR2 YYNGEE. This CDR3 is 14 amino acids long. Trimming shortened V by 2 bases and J by 1 base, and 8 bases separated the two germline ends. CDR3 residues: CASSVTRGTDTQYF. DNA of the CDR3: TGTGCCAGCAGCGTCACCAGGGGCACAGATACGCAGTATTTT.

V is TRBV4-2 and J is TRBJ2-1, with 10 nucleotides matching TRBD1. The ends lost 0 bases at V and 6 bases at J; junction bases unmatched: 2. Germline V gene sequence: CDR1 LGHNA, CDR2 YNFKEQ. The CDR3 runs to 15 residues. The CDR3 spells CASSQEGQGGNEQFF. The CDR3 DNA follows: TGTGCCAGCAGCCAAGAAGGACAGGGGGGCAATGAGCAGTTCTTC.

The chain uses TRBV28 and TRBJ2-4, with TRBD1 identical over 8 bases. Losses at the gene ends were 7 bases for V and 1 base for J; bases not matched to a gene: 15. CDR3 length: 18 amino acids. Germline CDR1 is MDHEN and CDR2 is SYDVKM. The CDR3, as DNA: TGTGCCAGCACCCCGGACAGGGTGTCGGGGTTGGCCAAAAACATTCAGTACTTC. This codes for CASTPDRVSGLAKNIQYF.

V usage is TRBV28 and J usage is TRBJ1-5, with 7 bases that match TRBD1. The CDR3 extends over 18 amino acids. Unmatched junction bases numbered 14, after V lost 6 bases and J lost 0 bases. The germline V gene encodes CDR1 MDHEN and CDR2 SYDVKM. The CDR3 DNA follows: TGTGCCAGCAGCCGTAGACAGGGCCCCCTGTATAGCAATCAGCCCCAGCATTTT. Its protein is CASSRRQGPLYSNQPQHF.

CDR3 DNA: TGTGCCTGGAGGTGGAAGTATGGCTACACCTTC. Residues: CAWRWKYGYTF. The chain employs TRBV30 and TRBJ1-2; D gene uncertain. The V gene's germline CDR1 is GTSNPN and CDR2 SVGIG (reference sequence). The CDR3 runs to 11 residues. The V and J ends lost 3 bases and 5 bases respectively, with 7 bases between them.

This clone has only one observation. The rearrangement joins TRBV10-3 to TRBJ1-2; D is unresolved. Germline CDR1 and CDR2: ENHRY and SYGVKD. Between the trimmed V and J ends, which lost 4 bases and 6 bases, there was a span of 6 bases. The CDR3 has 11 residues. CDR3 sequence: CAISGGDGYTF. CDR3 bases: TGTGCCATCAGTGGGGGTGATGGCTACACCTTC.

This chain joins TRBV7-9 and TRBJ1-1; D is ambiguous. The length of the CDR3 is 12 residues. Trimming left V 3 bases short and J 6 bases short, with 8 bases between. Germline V gene lookup returns CDR1 SEHNR and CDR2 FQNEAQ (reference sequence). For the CDR3, the DNA is TGTGCCAGCAGCTTTAGGAGTCCTGAAGCTTTCTTT. This translates into CASSFRSPEAFF.

The chain couples TRBV15 to TRBJ2-3, with D perhaps TRBD2 (6 bases). Per germline, CDR1 LNHNV and CDR2 YYDKDF (reference sequence). V lost 0 bases and J 1 base, leaving 14 bases between the germline ends. This CDR3 has 17 amino acids. The CDR3 region is CATSRDTGSGGTDTQYF. CDR3 coding DNA: TGTGCCACCAGCAGAGATACTGGTTCGGGGGGCACAGATACGCAGTATTTT.

Here the CDR3 reads CASSITSAGSAFF. For the CDR3, the DNA is TGTGCCAGTAGTATCACTTCGGCAGGGTCAGCTTTCTTT. V and J are TRBV19 and TRBJ1-1; D possibly corresponds to TRBD1 (5 bases). The germline CDR1 and CDR2 sequences are LNHDA and SQIVND (reference sequence). The V end was cut by 3 bases, the J end by 10 bases, with 15 bases between. There are 13 residues in the CDR3.

The DNA of the CDR3 is TGTGCCAGCAGCCAAGCGGCAGAGCAGTACTTC. Translation gives CASSQAAEQYF. The chain carries TRBV3-1 (or the pseudogene TRBV3-2) and TRBJ2-7, with no clear D. The germline V gene encodes CDR1 LGHDT and CDR2 YNNKEL (reference sequence). The germline V and J ends were trimmed by 1 base and 7 bases, with 5 bases remaining between them. The CDR3 is 11 residues long.

The rearrangement joins TRBV4-1 to TRBJ2-3; D is uncertain. This CDR3 spans 15 amino acids. Germline CDR1 reads MGHRA; CDR2 reads YSYEKL. The V gene lost 2 bases and the J gene lost 2 bases, with 11 bases spanning the gap. The CDR3 bases are TGCGCCAGCAGCCAACTGACCCGACCCACAGATACGCAGTATTTT. It is translated as CASSQLTRPTDTQYF.